This T cell receptor (beta chain) is drawn from a study of PD-L1 blockade in urothelial cancer. Study as a whole: Blood was analyzed 3 weeks (second dose) and 6 weeks after treatment start.

Profiled with immunoSEQ multiplex PCR; TCRdb holds only in-frame clones, not every one. This sample has 50,000 or so clones, with 86% found just once. This CDR3 contains 17 residues. Germline assignment: CDR1 SGHVS and CDR2 FNYEAQ. V lost 3 bases and J lost 9; bases outside the gene matches: 11. The time point denotes: pretreatment peripheral blood. Each individual provided 1 to 8 samples (taken pretreatment and on-treatment). The chain uses TRBV7-6 and TRBJ2-1; 13 bases fit TRBD2. The clonotype comes from a man aged 60 to 69 with urothelial cancer. The specimen was PBMCs, collected around atezolizumab (anti-PD-L1) treatment. The CDR3 region is CASSLRVTSGRVGEQFF. The CDR3 DNA reads TGTGCCAGCAGCTTGCGGGTCACTAGCGGGAGGGTAGGTGAGCAGTTCTTC.